The TCR beta chain under discussion was sequenced for a study of blood T cell repertoires in COVID-19. Clones were read by immunoSEQ multiplex PCR, and TCRdb kept only the in-frame ones, dropping some. The sample has about 200,000 clones, over 70% seen once. Germline V gene data show CDR1 as KGHSH and CDR2 as LQKENI. J gave up 6 bases and V 5 bases, and 15 bases lay outside the gene matches. This CDR3 is 19 amino acids long. Sample: peripheral blood. The TCR originated in a woman in her seventies with acute or convalescent COVID-19. The V gene is TRBV18, the J gene TRBJ2-1; TRBD2 matches 14 bases. The CDR3 DNA reads TGTGCCAGCTCAGGAACCGGGACTAGCGGGGGATTGTGGGGCAATGAGCAGTTCTTC. This sequence encodes CASSGTGTSGGLWGNEQFF. The full variable domain, its missing parts supplied by reference TRBV18 and TRBJ2-1, is NAGVMQNPRHLVRRRGQEARLRCSPMKGHSHVYWYRQLPEEGLKFMVYLQKENIIDESGMPKERFSAEFPKEGPSILRIQQVVRGDSAAYFCASSGTGTSGGLWGNEQFFGPGTRLTVL.